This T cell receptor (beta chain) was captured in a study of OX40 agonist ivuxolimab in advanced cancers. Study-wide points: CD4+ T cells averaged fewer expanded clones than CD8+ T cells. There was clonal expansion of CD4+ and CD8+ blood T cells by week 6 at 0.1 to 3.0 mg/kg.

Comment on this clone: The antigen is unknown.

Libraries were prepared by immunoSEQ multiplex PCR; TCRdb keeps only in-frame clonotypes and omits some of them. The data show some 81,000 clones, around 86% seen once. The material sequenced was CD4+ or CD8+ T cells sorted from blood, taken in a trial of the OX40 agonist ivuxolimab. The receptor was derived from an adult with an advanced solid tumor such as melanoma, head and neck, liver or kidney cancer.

CDR3 nucleotide sequence: TGCGCCAGCAGCCCCCTCCAGCTGCAAACCTACGAGCAGTACTTC. It encodes CASSPLQLQTYEQYF. The chain combines TRBV5-1 with TRBJ2-7; D gene ambiguous. Germline-derived CDR1 and CDR2 are SGHRS and YFSETQ. Trimming shortened V by 4 bases and J by 2 bases, and 16 bases separated the two germline ends. CDR3 length: 15 amino acids.